This TCR beta chain was sequenced for a study of chemoradiotherapy in HPV16-positive cancers. This CDR3 is 15 amino acids long. The V end lost 0 bases, the J end lost 4 bases, and 12 bases lay between the germline ends. Germline V lookup: CDR1 MGHRA, CDR2 YSYEKL. Assay: immunoSEQ multiplex PCR; the TCRdb copy retains only in-frame clones and omits some. The repertoire holds about 17,000 clones, with 90% to 95% as singletons. Sequencing was performed on blood, taken from a patient who underwent chemoradiotherapy. The chain recombines TRBV4-1 with TRBJ2-5; D is possibly TRBD2 (6 bases). This clonotype was obtained from a human donor with HPV-associated anogenital cancer. CDR3 nucleotide sequence: TGCGCCAGCAGCCAAGATACGGGGGAAATAGAGACCCAGTACTTC. The encoded protein is CASSQDTGEIETQYF.